One sample yielded the 8 T cell receptor beta chains listed below, sequenced in a study of T-cell memory formation after mild COVID-19. TCRdb fed the 5' RACE reads into MiXCR, producing one record per CDR3 protein. The profile shows roughly 86,000 distinct CDR3 sequences, about 15% of them singletons. The specimen was PBMCs or a T cell subset sorted from them (not recorded which). These receptors came from a man aged 18 to 30 who had mild COVID-19 (a few samples of this study predate the infection). Cell type and time point are not known.

Concerning this clonotype itself: It is unclear where the CDR3 begins or ends on the DNA, so no DNA is shown, and the CDR3 is as TCRdb lists it. The V gene is TRBV7-2, the J gene TRBJ2-6; no DNA check was done on the table's D call, TRBD2. From its first to its last residue, the CDR3 has 15 amino acids. Germline V gives CDR1 SGHTA, CDR2 FQGNSA. The CDR3 sequence: CASSLASGRANVLTF.

This clonotype was detected ten times or more. The V and J genes are TRBV24-1 and TRBJ2-5, with 7 bases fitting TRBD2. Germline assignment: CDR1 KGHDR and CDR2 SFDVKD. Trimming at V came to 1 base and at J to 1 base, leaving 2 bases not matched to a gene. CDR3 length: 15 amino acids. The DNA of the CDR3 is TGTGCCACCAGTGATTTCCGGGGGGTCCAAGAGACCCAGTACTTC. Translating it yields CATSDFRGVQETQYF.

In regard to this clonotype: Possible read error: a much larger clone is one base away. The V and J genes are TRBV4-3 and TRBJ2-7; 8 nucleotides align to TRBD1. The CDR3 length is 16 residues. Germline V gives CDR1 LGHNA, CDR2 YSLEER. The CDR3 loop reads CARSLRQGRIPYEQYV. For the CDR3, the DNA is TGCGCCCGCAGCCTCCGACAGGGGAGAATCCCCTACGAGCAGTACGTC.

This clonotype was observed once. The chain has TRBV7-9 and TRBJ2-4; perhaps TRBD1 as D (5 bases). Germline assignment: CDR1 SEHNR and CDR2 FQNEAQ (reference sequence). The V end was cut by 3 bases, the J end by 5 bases, with 8 bases between. This CDR3 contains 13 residues. The CDR3 coding sequence is TGTGCCAGCAGCTTGGGGCAGGAAAACATTCAGTACTTC. As protein: CASSLGQENIQYF.

This chain uses TRBV6-5 with TRBJ2-1; TRBD2 matches 10 bases. In germline, CDR1 is MNHEY, CDR2 SVGAGI. There are 14 residues in the CDR3. V trimming: 6 bases; J trimming: 7 bases; junction bases outside the gene matches: 6. Here the CDR3 DNA reads TGTGCCAGCAGAGGAGCGGGGGGGCTTAATGAGCAGTTCTTC. Translated, it gives CASRGAGGLNEQFF.

This clonotype was counted only a few times. The rearrangement links TRBV6-5 to TRBJ2-1; weak D call: TRBD2 (6 bases). The germline gives CDR1 MNHEY, CDR2 SVGAGI. Trimming stripped 2 bases from V and 9 bases from J, with 14 bases between. The CDR3 length is 14 residues. CDR3 loop: CASSYVGLVSEQFF. The CDR3 region has the DNA TGTGCCAGCAGTTACGTGGGACTGGTGAGTGAGCAGTTCTTC.

This clonotype was seen a handful of times. This chain links TRBV4-3 with TRBJ2-3; tentatively, D is TRBD2 (6 bases). V was shortened by 1 base and J by 6 bases, with 14 bases between the two germline ends. Germline assignment: CDR1 LGHNA and CDR2 YSLEER. CDR3 size: 15 residues. The CDR3 here is CASSQGFGGSDTQYF. CDR3 bases: TGCGCCAGCAGCCAAGGGTTCGGGGGATCCGATACGCAGTATTTT.

V is TRBV7-9 and J is TRBJ1-2; D not certain. V was clipped by 5 bases and J by 6 bases, with 16 bases between them. From germline, CDR1 is SEHNR and CDR2 FQNEAQ (reference sequence). This CDR3 region has 14 residues. In nucleotides, the CDR3 is TGTGCCAGCAGCCCCGGCGGCTCGACTGATGGCTACACCTTC. Amino acids: CASSPGGSTDGYTF.